Each of the 26 T cell receptor beta chains below was sequenced from the same sample in a study of identical twins. TCRdb processed the 5' RACE reads anew with MiXCR; each CDR3 protein has one entry. Among around 250,000 distinct CDR3 sequences listed, approximately 5.9% were seen once. These data were also filed under a second study, of T cells expressing NK-cell markers.

Sequencing was performed on CD8+ T cells sorted from blood. The receptors were sampled from a young woman in good health.

This clonotype was detected many times. The chain recombines TRBV29-1 with TRBJ2-6, with a tentative D call TRBD1 (6 bases). CDR1 is SQVTM and CDR2 is ANQGSEA in the germline V gene. The CDR3 spans 15 residues. With 7 bases removed from V and 2 bases from J, the gap between germline ends came to 15 bases. This chain's CDR3 is CSAENREAGANVLTF. Here the CDR3 DNA reads TGCAGCGCGGAAAACAGGGAAGCTGGGGCCAACGTCCTGACTTTC.

The sample holds many counts of this clonotype. DNA of the CDR3: TGTGCCATCAGTGAAATGGCTAGCGGGGAGAATGAGCAGTTCTTC. Translated: CAISEMASGENEQFF. This rearrangement joins TRBV10-3 to TRBJ2-1; 9 bases map to TRBD2. The trim removed 3 bases at V and 7 bases at J, leaving 7 bases unmatched. The CDR3 covers 15 residues. Germline-derived CDR1 and CDR2 are ENHRY and SYGVKD.

In this sample, this clonotype turned up many times. This rearrangement joins TRBV25-1 to TRBJ1-1; D gene unclear. The CDR3 extends over 15 amino acids. CDR1 is MGHDK, CDR2 SYGVNS, per germline. V dropped 4 bases and J dropped 2 bases, with 14 bases sitting between them. CDR3 protein: CASSGPVLGNTEAFF. CDR3 nucleotide sequence: TGTGCCAGCAGTGGTCCAGTTCTGGGAAACACTGAAGCTTTCTTT.

The chain couples TRBV20-1 to TRBJ2-6; the match to TRBD1 covers 9 bases. Germline CDR1 is DFQATT and CDR2 is SNEGSKA (reference sequence). The length of the CDR3 is 17 residues. V was clipped by 5 bases and J by 1 base; unmatched bases: 9. The chain's CDR3 is CSASWDRALSGANVLTF. The CDR3 nucleotides are TGCAGTGCTTCTTGGGACAGGGCCTTATCTGGGGCCAACGTCCTGACTTTC.

This chain joins TRBV4-1 and TRBJ2-3; D might be TRBD1 (6 bases). Per the germline V gene, CDR1 is MGHRA and CDR2 is YSYEKL. The CDR3 runs 16 residues. V dropped 1 base and J dropped 3 bases, with 14 bases sitting between them. DNA of the CDR3: TGCGCCAGCAGCCAAGGAGCTATGGGGGCTACAGATACGCAGTATTTT. This encodes CASSQGAMGATDTQYF.

This clonotype turned up a few times. The rearrangement uses TRBV19 and TRBJ2-1; TRBD2 matches at 10 bases. This CDR3 has 14 residues. Germline V gene data show CDR1 as LNHDA and CDR2 as SQIVND (reference sequence). V was clipped by 7 bases and J by 10 bases; unmatched bases: 10. DNA of the CDR3: TGTGCCAGTAAAGAGCTAGCGGGAGTAGGGGAGCAGTTCTTC. It codes for CASKELAGVGEQFF.

There are a few counts of this clonotype. The CDR3 protein is CASGGYVRGRNTIYF. The CDR3 DNA sequence: TGTGCCAGCGGTGGATACGTGAGGGGGAGAAACACCATATATTTT. The V gene is TRBV12-3 or TRBV12-4, the J gene TRBJ1-3, with D perhaps TRBD1 (6 bases). Trimming removed 8 bases from V and 5 bases from J, with 19 bases in between. This CDR3 contains 15 residues.

This clonotype was seen many times. The V call is TRBV20-1, the J call TRBJ2-3; D possibly corresponds to TRBD2 (6 bases). Trimming took 0 bases from V and 3 from J, leaving 13 bases between them. The CDR3 covers 15 residues. Looked up from germline, CDR1 is DFQATT and CDR2 is SNEGSKA (reference sequence). CDR3 in amino acids: CSARELGLRTDTQYF. Written as DNA, the CDR3 is TGCAGTGCTAGAGAGCTAGGACTAAGAACAGATACGCAGTATTTT.

Many counts were recorded for this clonotype. The chain joins TRBV25-1 to TRBJ2-7; D is ambiguous. Germline assignment: CDR1 MGHDK and CDR2 SYGVNS. CDR3 length: 11 amino acids. Between the trimmed V and J ends, which lost 8 bases and 9 bases, there was a span of 14 bases. In nucleotides, the CDR3 is TGTGCCAGCCGTGTCGGGTTAGTGCAGTACTTC. Its protein is CASRVGLVQYF.

This clonotype was seen more than once but under ten times. The J gene is TRBJ2-6, the V gene TRBV9; TRBD1 matches 7 bases. With 3 bases clipped from V and 2 bases from J, the junction kept 8 bases outside the gene matches. The CDR3 loop spans 17 amino acids. Germline lookup yields CDR1 SGDLS and CDR2 YYNGEE. CDR3 in DNA: TGTGCCAGCAGCGCCAGGACAGGATTCGCTGGGGCCAACGTCCTGACTTTC. This codes for CASSARTGFAGANVLTF.

This clonotype was counted between two and nine times. This sequence joins TRBV7-9 and TRBJ2-3; D is uncertain. Germline loops: CDR1 SEHNR, CDR2 FQNEAQ (reference sequence). This CDR3 has 11 amino acids. The germline V and J ends were trimmed by 2 bases and 5 bases, with 2 bases remaining between them. The CDR3 DNA follows: TGTGCCAGCAGCTTAAAAGATACGCAGTATTTT. This translates into CASSLKDTQYF.

V and J are TRBV3-1 and TRBJ2-5; D perhaps matches TRBD2 (6 bases). Germline V lookup: CDR1 LGHDT, CDR2 YNNKEL (reference sequence). V lost 11 bases and J lost 0, with 28 bases in between. There are 18 residues in the CDR3. The CDR3 DNA reads as TGTGCCTGCTGCCAAGCTGTTGATAGCGGATCCAACCAAGAGACCCAGTACTTC. This codes for CACCQAVDSGSNQETQYF.

This clonotype was counted at least ten times. V and J are TRBV29-1 and TRBJ2-1; no definite D call. From germline, CDR1 is SQVTM and CDR2 ANQGSEA. The CDR3 is made up of 11 amino acids. The V end lost 7 bases, the J end lost 7 bases, and 11 bases lay between the germline ends. The CDR3 DNA is TGCAGCGCCCTCGGCCTGAATGAGCAGTTCTTC. Its translation is CSALGLNEQFF.

The chain is built from TRBV29-1 and TRBJ1-1; tentatively, D is TRBD1 (5 bases). Germline V lookup: CDR1 SQVTM, CDR2 ANQGSEA. Deletions cut 4 bases from V and 0 bases from J, with 12 bases between. CDR3 size: 14 residues. CDR3 residues: CSVVSWGMNTEAFF. CDR3 bases: TGCAGCGTTGTGAGTTGGGGGATGAACACTGAAGCTTTCTTT.

J is TRBJ2-5 and V is TRBV5-6; TRBD2 matches at 8 bases. Germline V gene sequence: CDR1 SGHDT, CDR2 YYEEEE. Unmatched junction bases numbered 7, after V lost 4 bases and J lost 5 bases. The CDR3 extends over 14 amino acids. The CDR3 coding sequence is TGTGCCAGCAGCGGAAGCGGGGGTTCGGAGACCCAGTACTTC. Its translation: CASSGSGGSETQYF.

This clonotype was counted ten times or more. The chain couples TRBV12-3 or TRBV12-4 to TRBJ2-4; the D is unclear. CDR3 length equals 12 residues. V gave up 4 bases and J gave up 15 bases, with 16 bases separating them. The CDR3 region has the DNA TGTGCCAGCAGTTCCCACCCTGAAAACACGTACTTC. Translation: CASSSHPENTYF.

This clonotype has a handful of counts. The J gene is TRBJ2-3, the V gene TRBV9; 8 bases are shared with TRBD2. Trimming cost V 0 bases and J 5 bases; bases outside gene matches: 5. CDR1 and CDR2 (germline): SGDLS, YYNGEE. This CDR3 region has 15 residues. The CDR3 DNA is TGTGCCAGCAGCGTAGGTGATAGCGGGGTAGATACGCAGTATTTT. This encodes CASSVGDSGVDTQYF.

This clonotype was counted between two and nine times. The rearrangement links TRBV4-2 to TRBJ2-3, with D hard to call. The CDR3 has 13 amino acids. Trimming removed 0 bases at V and 4 bases at J, with 5 bases between. Germline loops: CDR1 LGHNA, CDR2 YNFKEQ. The CDR3 nucleotides read TGTGCCAGCAGCCAAGAAAACCCAGATACGCAGTATTTT. It encodes CASSQENPDTQYF.

The chain has TRBV12-3 or TRBV12-4 and TRBJ2-5, with 11 nucleotides matching TRBD2. Germline trimming cut 2 bases from V and 2 bases from J; bases unmatched to any gene: 13. This CDR3 comprises 19 residues. The CDR3 region is CASSLTLRISGGDQETQYF. The CDR3 DNA reads TGTGCCAGCAGTTTAACCCTTCGAATTAGCGGGGGGGATCAAGAGACCCAGTACTTC.

This clonotype was seen repeatedly, ten times or more. J is TRBJ2-4 and V is TRBV7-9, with D perhaps matching TRBD2 (5 bases). V gave up 5 bases and J gave up 5 bases, with 13 bases separating them. This CDR3 has 14 amino acids. CDR1 and CDR2 (germline): SEHNR, FQNEAQ (reference sequence). The CDR3 sequence is CASSPGGMENIQYF. Here the CDR3 DNA reads TGTGCCAGCAGCCCCGGAGGAATGGAAAACATTCAGTACTTC.

J is TRBJ2-7 and V is TRBV27, with 7 nucleotides matching TRBD1. The ends lost 4 bases at V and 3 bases at J; junction bases unmatched: 6. Germline V gene lookup returns CDR1 MNHEY and CDR2 SMNVEV (reference sequence). The CDR3 totals 14 residues. The CDR3 DNA sequence: TGTGCCAGCAGTTGGACAGGATCGGACTACGAGCAGTACTTC. Translated: CASSWTGSDYEQYF.

The rearrangement links TRBV7-2 to TRBJ2-7; D possibly corresponds to TRBD2 (5 bases). CDR1 and CDR2 (germline): SGHTA, FQGNSA. This CDR3 is 16 amino acids long. V lost 1 base and J lost 2, with 15 bases in between. CDR3 loop: CASSLEFGVGTYEQYF. CDR3 bases: TGTGCCAGCAGCTTAGAGTTCGGGGTGGGGACCTACGAGCAGTACTTC.

Only a few counts were recorded for this clonotype. The chain links TRBV2 to TRBJ1-1; a weak D match, TRBD1 (5 bases). Trimming cost V 7 bases and J 2 bases, with 14 bases left between them. The germline gives CDR1 SNHLY, CDR2 FYNNEI. CDR3 length: 14 residues. The CDR3 protein is CASTRQSANTEAFF. In DNA, the CDR3 is TGTGCCAGCACCAGACAGAGTGCTAACACTGAAGCTTTCTTT. The whole variable domain, filled in from reference TRBV2 and TRBJ1-1, reads EPEVTQTPSHQVTQMGQEVILRCVPISNHLYFYWYRQILGQKVEFLVSFYNNEISEKSEIFDDQFSVERPDGSNFTLKIRSTKLEDSAMYFCASTRQSANTEAFFGQGTRLTVV.

This clonotype has a handful of counts. The chain combines TRBV27 with TRBJ2-1; tentatively, D is TRBD2 (6 bases). V lost 4 bases and J lost 4, with 17 bases in between. This CDR3 has 16 residues. CDR1 and CDR2 from the germline V gene are MNHEY and SMNVEV (reference sequence). The CDR3 loop reads CASSSALATIYNEQFF. CDR3 in DNA: TGTGCCAGCAGTTCTGCCCTAGCGACAATTTACAATGAGCAGTTCTTC.

CDR3 in DNA: TGTGCCACCAGTGTAGACTCAAATGAGCAGTTCTTC. This gives the protein CATSVDSNEQFF. This chain joins TRBV24-1 and TRBJ2-1; D is ambiguous. The germline gives CDR1 KGHDR, CDR2 SFDVKD. V lost 5 bases to trimming and J lost 7 bases, with 8 bases between them. CDR3 length: 12 amino acids.

There are a few counts of this clonotype. The V and J genes are TRBV12-3 or TRBV12-4 and TRBJ2-7; tentatively, D is TRBD1 (6 bases). The CDR3 is 15 residues long. V lost 6 bases and J 1 base, leaving 16 bases between the germline ends. The CDR3 DNA follows: TGTGCCAGCAGACCTACCGGGACACCGTCCTACGAGCAGTACTTC. This encodes CASRPTGTPSYEQYF.